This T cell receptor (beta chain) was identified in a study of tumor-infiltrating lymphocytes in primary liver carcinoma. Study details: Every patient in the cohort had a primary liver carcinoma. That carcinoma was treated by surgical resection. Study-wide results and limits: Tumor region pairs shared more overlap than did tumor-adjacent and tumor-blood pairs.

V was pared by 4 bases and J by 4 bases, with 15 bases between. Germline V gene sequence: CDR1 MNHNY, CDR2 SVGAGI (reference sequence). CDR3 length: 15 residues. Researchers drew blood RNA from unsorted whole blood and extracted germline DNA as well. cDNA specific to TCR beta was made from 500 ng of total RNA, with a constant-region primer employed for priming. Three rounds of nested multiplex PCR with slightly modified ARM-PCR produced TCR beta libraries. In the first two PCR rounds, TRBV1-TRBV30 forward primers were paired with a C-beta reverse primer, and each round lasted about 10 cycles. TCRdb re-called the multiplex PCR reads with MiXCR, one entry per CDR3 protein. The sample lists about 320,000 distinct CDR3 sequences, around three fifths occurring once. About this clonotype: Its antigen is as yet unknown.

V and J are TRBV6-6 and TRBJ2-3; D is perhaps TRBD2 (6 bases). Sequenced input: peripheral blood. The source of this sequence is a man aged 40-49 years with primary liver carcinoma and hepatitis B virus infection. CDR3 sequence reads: CASSSTNGSADTQYF. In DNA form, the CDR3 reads TGTGCCAGCAGTTCGACTAACGGGAGTGCAGATACGCAGTATTTT.